The next 20 T cell receptor beta chains were all read from a single sample in a study of blood T cells in healthy people across ages. Then a second PCR, running about 6 to 12 cycles, was carried out with a sample-barcoded 5' primer and a J-beta primer mix. One entry per CDR3 protein, called by TCRdb with MiXCR from the 5' RACE reads. The sample holds over a million distinct CDR3 sequences; about 43% are singletons and the top ten take approximately 7.9%. The sequencing sample was made of blood. These receptors all come from a woman between 18 and 29 years old in good health.

This clonotype was detected a few times. The chain joins TRBV12-5 to TRBJ2-7, with D perhaps being TRBD1 or TRBD2 (5 bases each). V gave up 2 bases and J gave up 2 bases, with 13 bases separating them. CDR1 and CDR2 from the germline V gene are LGHNT and FRNRAP. CDR3 length: 15 amino acids. CDR3 loop: CASGLLRGGPYEQYF. The CDR3 bases are TGTGCTAGTGGTTTGCTCCGGGGCGGACCCTACGAGCAGTACTTC.

This clonotype has a handful of counts. The chain joins TRBV5-1 to TRBJ2-3; 12 bases match TRBD2. The CDR3 has 19 amino acids. The V segment lost 4 bases and the J segment 2 bases; nucleotides outside the gene matches: 14. Per the germline V gene, CDR1 is SGHRS and CDR2 is YFSETQ. CDR3 loop: CASSVPLAGGPNFTDTQYF. CDR3 nucleotide sequence: TGCGCCAGCAGCGTGCCACTAGCGGGGGGACCAAACTTCACAGATACGCAGTATTTT. Based on the CDR3 plus reference TRBV5-1 and TRBJ2-3, the full variable domain is KAGVTQTPRYLIKTRGQQVTLSCSPISGHRSVSWYQQTPGQGLQFLFEYFSETQRNKGNFPGRFSGRQFSNSRSEMNVSTLELGDSALYLCASSVPLAGGPNFTDTQYFGPGTRLTVL.

About this clonotype: This may come from a read error, since a much larger clone is one base off. The chain carries TRBV28 and TRBJ1-2; TRBD1 matches at 11 bases. Germline V gene sequence: CDR1 MDHEN, CDR2 SYDVKM. CDR3 size: 14 residues. V lost 5 bases to trimming and J lost 6 bases; unmatched junction nucleotides: 5. CDR3 in amino acids: CASSPSGQGDGYTF. In DNA, the CDR3 is TGTGCCAGCAGTCCATCGGGACAGGGGGATGGCTACACCTTC.

This sequence joins TRBV7-9 and TRBJ1-1; 9 bases fit TRBD1. This CDR3 comprises 14 residues. With V trimmed by 5 bases and J by 8 bases, 9 bases remained unmatched. Germline-derived CDR1 and CDR2 are SEHNR and FQNEAQ (reference sequence). This chain's CDR3 is CASSVGQGNAEAFF. Written as DNA, the CDR3 is TGTGCCAGCAGCGTCGGACAGGGGAACGCGGAAGCTTTCTTT.

V is TRBV10-2 and J is TRBJ2-6, with 7 bases matching TRBD1. This CDR3 contains 16 residues. Germline values: CDR1 WSHSY, CDR2 SAAADI. With V trimmed by 4 bases and J by 4 bases, 7 bases remained unmatched. The chain's CDR3 is CASSGNRGGGANVLTF. As DNA, the CDR3 is TGCGCCAGCAGTGGAAACAGGGGCGGCGGGGCCAACGTCCTGACTTTC.

This clonotype came up many times. CDR3 sequence reads: CSARQQEYEQYF. CDR3 in DNA: TGCAGTGCTAGACAACAGGAGTACGAGCAGTACTTC. The gene calls are TRBV20-1 and TRBJ2-7, with TRBD1 as a possible D gene (5 bases). V gave up 2 bases and J gave up 4 bases, with 9 bases separating them. Germline V gives CDR1 DFQATT, CDR2 SNEGSKA (reference sequence). The CDR3 loop spans 12 amino acids.

In its sample, this clonotype was seen a few times. This sequence joins TRBV20-1 and TRBJ2-5; 13 bases agree with TRBD2. The junction had 13 bases not matched to a gene; V was cut back by 6 bases and J by 3 bases. Per germline, CDR1 DFQATT and CDR2 SNEGSKA (reference sequence). This CDR3 is built from 17 residues. As DNA, the CDR3 is TGCAGTGCCCCTAAACTAGCGGGGGGGCCATGGAAAGAGACCCAGTACTTC. Protein sequence: CSAPKLAGGPWKETQYF.

The CDR3: CSARFRDGDYGYTF. The CDR3 DNA follows: TGCAGTGCCCGGTTCCGAGACGGAGACTATGGCTACACCTTC. The chain links TRBV20-1 to TRBJ1-2; D is unclear. There are 14 residues in the CDR3. V was shortened by 6 bases and J by 3 bases, with 17 bases between the two germline ends. Germline CDR1 is DFQATT and CDR2 is SNEGSKA (reference sequence).

This clonotype was recorded a few times. The V and J genes are TRBV27 and TRBJ2-7; 8 nucleotides align to TRBD1. Germline V CDR1 and CDR2: MNHEY, SMNVEV (reference sequence). This CDR3 spans 14 amino acids. V gave up 4 bases and J gave up 3 bases; unmatched junction bases: 5. The CDR3 bases are TGTGCCAGCAGTTCCCGGACAGGGTACTACGAGCAGTACTTC. Translation: CASSSRTGYYEQYF.

The chain uses TRBV30 and TRBJ1-5; D is undetermined. The germline V gene encodes CDR1 GTSNPN and CDR2 SVGIG (reference sequence). This CDR3 contains 13 residues. Deletions cut 0 bases from V and 0 bases from J, with 3 bases between. CDR3 DNA: TGTGCCTGGAGTGTATTTAGCAATCAGCCCCAGCATTTT. Protein: CAWSVFSNQPQHF.

The V call is TRBV20-1, the J call TRBJ1-5; D unresolved. Germline V gives CDR1 DFQATT, CDR2 SNEGSKA (reference sequence). The ends were cut back, 0 bases at V and 2 bases at J, with 14 bases in the middle. The CDR3 contains 16 residues. CDR3 in amino acids: CSARDNSRMGNQPQHF. The DNA for the CDR3 is TGCAGTGCTAGAGATAATTCCCGGATGGGCAATCAGCCCCAGCATTTT.

Points on this clonotype: One junction end disagrees with the germline gene, perhaps due to a read error. The chain's CDR3 is CASSQVLGLATDTRYF. The CDR3, as DNA: TGCGCCAGCAGCCAAGTGCTGGGACTAGCCACAGATACGCGGTATTTT. The V gene is TRBV4-1, the J gene TRBJ2-3; 9 bases are a match to TRBD2. Germline V gives CDR1 MGHRA, CDR2 YSYEKL. The CDR3 runs to 16 residues.

Comments on this clonotype: This CDR3 fails to terminate in the conserved phenylalanine or tryptophan, so it likely reflects a read error. The V gene is TRBV6-5, the J gene TRBJ2-1, with 7 positions matching TRBD2. TRBJ2-7 explains the end of the DNA better; the J call may be wrong. Looked up from germline, CDR1 is MNHEY and CDR2 is SVGAGI. The CDR3 spans 15 residues. This chain's CDR3 is CASSYSTSVNNEQYI. DNA of the CDR3: TGTGCCAGCAGTTACAGCACTAGCGTTAACAATGAGCAGTACATC.

In this sample, this clonotype turned up many times. The chain recombines TRBV4-2 with TRBJ2-1, with 11 bases fitting TRBD2. CDR3 length: 17 residues. CDR1 is LGHNA, CDR2 YNFKEQ, per germline. The trim removed 4 bases at V and 3 bases at J, leaving 8 bases unmatched. The CDR3 protein is CASSPRLAGGFYNEQFF. CDR3 bases: TGTGCCAGCAGCCCCCGATTAGCGGGAGGGTTCTACAATGAGCAGTTCTTC.

The chain uses TRBV4-1 and TRBJ2-7, with TRBD1 matching 7 bases. The CDR3 extends over 14 amino acids. Germline trimming cut 2 bases from V and 7 bases from J; bases unmatched to any gene: 8. In germline, CDR1 is MGHRA, CDR2 YSYEKL. CDR3 protein: CASSQQGQNNEQYF. CDR3 nucleotide sequence: TGCGCCAGCAGCCAACAGGGACAGAACAATGAGCAGTACTTC.

This chain joins TRBV2 and TRBJ1-2; D ambiguous. The CDR3 runs 12 residues. The V gene's germline CDR1 is SNHLY and CDR2 FYNNEI. V was shortened by 6 bases and J by 4 bases, with 9 bases between the two germline ends. The CDR3 sequence: CASSGEFYGYTF. CDR3 DNA: TGTGCCAGCAGCGGAGAGTTCTATGGCTACACCTTC.

This clonotype turned up a few times. The V call is TRBV4-2, the J call TRBJ2-7; 9 positions match TRBD1. This CDR3 region has 17 residues. The V and J ends lost 4 bases and 3 bases, in that order; junction bases with no gene match: 13. CDR1 LGHNA and CDR2 YNFKEQ come from the germline V gene. The CDR3 reads CASSRPGGGTGLYEQYF. As DNA, the CDR3 is TGTGCCAGCAGCCGACCCGGGGGCGGGACAGGGCTCTACGAGCAGTACTTC.

The V gene is TRBV10-3, the J gene TRBJ2-3; 10 nucleotides line up with TRBD2. The CDR3 loop spans 17 amino acids. CDR1 is ENHRY, CDR2 SYGVKD, per germline. Unmatched junction bases numbered 12, after V lost 3 bases and J lost 6 bases. The CDR3 DNA reads TGTGCCATCAGTGATAGTGGGCCTAGCGGGGGATCGGATACGCAGTATTTT. Its translation is CAISDSGPSGGSDTQYF.

This clonotype was seen only once. This may come from a read error, since a much larger clone is one base off. This sequence joins TRBV10-3 and TRBJ2-7; perhaps TRBD2 as D (7 bases). This CDR3 is built from 15 residues. Germline V lookup: CDR1 ENHRY, CDR2 SYGVKD. The CDR3 DNA reads as TGTGCCACCAGTGCCTCCTCGGGGGGCGCCTACGAGCAGTACTTC. It codes for CATSASSGGAYEQYF.

The rearrangement links TRBV9 to TRBJ2-5; weak D call: TRBD1 (6 bases). The germline V gene has CDR1 SGDLS and CDR2 YYNGEE. This CDR3 is 12 amino acids long. Trimming removed 3 bases at V and 11 bases at J, with 14 bases between. The CDR3 loop reads CASSAEGDEQYF. CDR3 in DNA: TGTGCCAGCAGCGCTGAGGGGGATGAGCAGTACTTC.